The rows below give T cell receptor beta chains drawn from one sample of a study of T cell responses to AZD1222 COVID-19 vaccine. This table comes from immunoSEQ multiplex PCR, and its TCRdb copy is limited to in-frame clones, with some not included. Among 150,000 to 200,000 clones listed, 91% were seen once. Sequences were derived from peripheral blood, sampled 28 days after the second AZD1222 dose. The source is an adult who received the AZD1222 COVID-19 vaccine. CDR3s include the opening cysteine and the closing phenylalanine or tryptophan. A D gene is named only where the DNA matches it firmly. Part of the rows lack a size; the others show once, few, many or a class for expanded clones.

D gene	J gene	clone size	V gene	CDR3 DNA	CDR3 protein
TRBD1	TRBJ1-5	NA	TRBV6-5	TGTGCCACCTCAGGGGGCGAAATTCAGCCCCAGCATTTT	CATSGGEIQPQHF
NA	TRBJ2-7	NA	TRBV6-1	TGTGCCAGCAGTGAATTAATTATCTCCTACGAGCAGTACTTC	CASSELIISYEQYF
TRBD2	TRBJ2-1	NA	TRBV27	TGTGCCAGTGGGACTAGCGAAGACAATGAGCAGTTCTTC	CASGTSEDNEQFF
NA	TRBJ1-1	NA	TRBV13	TGTGCCAGCAGCGGAACCCGCGGCACTGAAGCTTTCTTT	CASSGTRGTEAFF
TRBD2	TRBJ2-3	NA	TRBV7-2	TGTGCCAGCAGCTTCGGACTAGCGGGGGGGGCCACAGATACGCAGTATTTT	CASSFGLAGGATDTQYF
TRBD1	TRBJ2-7	NA	TRBV19	TGTGCCAGTAGTATGGATTACCGGACAGGGACCTACGAGCAGTACTTC	CASSMDYRTGTYEQYF
NA	TRBJ1-2	NA	TRBV20-1	TGCAGTGCTAGTGGGGGTTGGTATGGCTACACCTTC	CSASGGWYGYTF
NA	TRBJ1-2	few	TRBV2	TGTGCCAGCAGTGAGAACAGGGAAGGGTATGGCTACACCTTC	CASSENREGYGYTF
NA	TRBJ1-3	few	TRBV9	TGTGCCAGCAGCGTAGCAGGTCAGGGGAACACCATATATTTT	CASSVAGQGNTIYF
NA	TRBJ2-1	NA	TRBV5-1	TGCGCCAGCTTTGAAGGTGGGGGGACCTACAATGAGCAGTTCTTC	CASFEGGGTYNEQFF
NA	TRBJ1-4	NA	TRBV28	TGTGCCAGCAGTTTTTACGGTAATAATGAAAAACTGTTTTTT	CASSFYGNNEKLFF
TRBD1	TRBJ2-1	NA	TRBV7-3	TGTGCCAGCAGCCCCGGGACAGGGCACGGGGATGAGCAGTTCTTC	CASSPGTGHGDEQFF